The source of this TCR beta chain is a study of T cells after yellow fever vaccination. Germline CDR1 and CDR2: DFQATT and SNEGSKA (reference sequence). Trimming at V came to 2 bases and at J to 8 bases, leaving 6 bases not matched to a gene. The CDR3 runs 14 residues. This clonotype came up a few times. TCRdb analysed the 5' RACE reads with MiXCR anew, one entry per CDR3 protein. The sample lists 250,000 to 350,000 distinct CDR3 sequences; 8.5% to 10% were seen once. The chain carries TRBV20-1 and TRBJ2-4; TRBD2 matches at 10 bases. This sequence was found in a man between 18 and 35 years old who received the YFV17D yellow fever vaccine. Sequencing used CD4+ T cells sorted from PBMCs, obtained 5 days after the yellow fever booster vaccination. The CDR3 here is CSARQRGGLDIQYF. CDR3 coding DNA: TGCAGTGCTAGACAGCGGGGGGGCCTGGACATTCAGTACTTC.